This TCR beta chain was documented in a study of blood T cells in healthy people across ages. Study observations and caveats: No one knew whether donors had CMV, which possibly confounded expanded clonotype changes. It was found that TCR beta diversity correlated strongly with the percentage of naive T cells.

This clonotype showed up many times. Its cognate antigen is unknown. The CDR3 consists of 16 residues. Germline V gene sequence: CDR1 SEHNR, CDR2 FQNEAQ (reference sequence). Trimming shortened V by 5 bases and J by 0 bases, and 14 bases separated the two germline ends. It was with a sample-barcoded 5' primer and a J-beta primer mix that a second PCR of roughly 7 to 12 cycles was run. Tagging of each cDNA molecule was performed by a template-switch adaptor with 12 random nucleotides. Each CDR3 protein is one row after TCRdb ran MiXCR on the 5' RACE reads. This table has 1.5 million to 2 million distinct CDR3 sequences, over 25% appearing once. Samples had at least 6 million PBMCs isolated from them.

The sequence came from a woman aged 25-40 years in good health. The V call is TRBV7-9, the J call TRBJ2-4; weak D call: TRBD1 (7 bases). The sample taken for sequencing was blood. CDR3 coding DNA: TGTGCCAGCAGCCCCAGGGGGGTTCTAGCCAAAAACATTCAGTACTTC. It encodes CASSPRGVLAKNIQYF.